This is a list of T cell receptor beta chains from one sample in a study of human T cells and chemical hapten exposure. TCRdb itself ran the RACE reads through MiXCR, one entry per CDR3 protein. Of about 340,000 distinct CDR3 sequences in the sample, about 7% are singletons; the top ten hold roughly 8%. Sequences were derived from whole blood, sampled in connection with sensitization to the hapten diphenylcyclopropenone (DPC). The receptors were gathered from a woman between 18 and 30 years old with alopecia areata. Some clones in this sample may be carry-over from other donors' samples. Each CDR3 is given with its conserved first and last residue. A D gene is named only where the DNA matches it firmly. A clone size is listed for some rows: how often the clone was seen (once, few, many), or a class if it is expanded.

j_gene: TRBJ1-4; abundance: .; v_gene: TRBV2; d_gene: .; len: 15; CDR3nt: TGTGCCAGCAGTGAACGGCGGGGGCAAGGGGAAAAACTGTTTTTT; CDR3aa: CASSERRGQGEKLFF
j_gene: TRBJ2-1; abundance: many; v_gene: TRBV14; d_gene: .; len: 15; CDR3nt: TGTGCCAGCAGCCAAGCACTCAGGACCTACAATGAGCAGTTCTTC; CDR3aa: CASSQALRTYNEQFF
j_gene: TRBJ2-1; abundance: .; v_gene: TRBV4-1; d_gene: TRBD1; len: 15; CDR3nt: TGCGCCAGCAGCCCATCGGGACAGCAGTACAATGAGCAGTTCTTC; CDR3aa: CASSPSGQQYNEQFF
j_gene: TRBJ2-1; abundance: .; v_gene: TRBV24-1; d_gene: .; len: 12; CDR3nt: TGTGCCACCCGGGATGGACTCGGGGAGCAGTTCTTC; CDR3aa: CATRDGLGEQFF
j_gene: TRBJ2-1; abundance: .; v_gene: TRBV27; d_gene: TRBD2; len: 20; CDR3nt: TGTGCCAGCAGTTTATTAGCGGGGGGCCTTTTAGTAAGCTCCTACAATGAGCAGTTCTTC; CDR3aa: CASSLLAGGLLVSSYNEQFF
j_gene: TRBJ1-2; abundance: .; v_gene: TRBV28; d_gene: .; len: 16; CDR3nt: TGTGCCAGCAGTTTAGGGGGGGCGCTTGGGTCCTATGGCTACACCTTC; CDR3aa: CASSLGGALGSYGYTF
j_gene: TRBJ1-5; abundance: few; v_gene: TRBV20-1; d_gene: .; len: 15; CDR3nt: TGCAGTGCTAACCCATCGGCAGGGGAAGATCAGCCCCAGCATTTT; CDR3aa: CSANPSAGEDQPQHF
j_gene: TRBJ1-5; abundance: few; v_gene: TRBV6-2/TRBV6-3; d_gene: .; len: 15; CDR3nt: TGTGCCAGCACCCCGACAGAGTATAGCAATCAGCCCCAGCATTTT; CDR3aa: CASTPTEYSNQPQHF
j_gene: TRBJ2-7; abundance: .; v_gene: TRBV20-1; d_gene: .; len: 11; CDR3nt: TGCAGTGCTAGAGAAGCCTACGAGCAGTACTTC; CDR3aa: CSAREAYEQYF
j_gene: TRBJ2-7; abundance: many; v_gene: TRBV12-5; d_gene: TRBD2; len: 14; CDR3nt: TGTGCCTCGGGGCCGGGACTAGCCTCCTACGAGCAGTACTTC; CDR3aa: CASGPGLASYEQYF
j_gene: TRBJ1-1; abundance: many; v_gene: TRBV4-1; d_gene: TRBD1; len: 14; CDR3nt: TGCGCCAGCAGCCAAGGACAGGGGGCCACTGAAGCTTTCTTT; CDR3aa: CASSQGQGATEAFF
j_gene: TRBJ2-7; abundance: many; v_gene: TRBV6-2/TRBV6-3; d_gene: .; len: 12; CDR3nt: TGTGCCAGCAGTTACACTCCACGCGAGCAGTACTTC; CDR3aa: CASSYTPREQYF
j_gene: TRBJ1-1; abundance: .; v_gene: TRBV6-5; d_gene: .; len: 15; CDR3nt: TGTGCCAGCAGAATTCTCGACAGAGAGAACACTGAAGCTTTCTTT; CDR3aa: CASRILDRENTEAFF
j_gene: TRBJ2-3; abundance: few; v_gene: TRBV5-1; d_gene: .; len: 16; CDR3nt: TGCGCCAGCAGTTTTTCCGGGACGGTGGGGGCAGATACGCAGTATTTT; CDR3aa: CASSFSGTVGADTQYF
j_gene: TRBJ2-1; abundance: many; v_gene: TRBV7-3; d_gene: .; len: 13; CDR3nt: TGTGCCAGCAGCTTAGGGCCCGACAATGAGCAGTTCTTC; CDR3aa: CASSLGPDNEQFF
j_gene: TRBJ1-1; abundance: many; v_gene: TRBV7-9; d_gene: TRBD1; len: 12; CDR3nt: TGTGCCAGCAGCATAGGACAGGGGCAAGCTTTCTTT; CDR3aa: CASSIGQGQAFF
j_gene: TRBJ1-1; abundance: many; v_gene: TRBV14; d_gene: .; len: 15; CDR3nt: TGTGCCAGCAGCCAAGAGGTGGCAATTTTTGGTGAAGCTTTCTTT; CDR3aa: CASSQEVAIFGEAFF
j_gene: TRBJ2-5; abundance: many; v_gene: TRBV18; d_gene: .; len: 14; CDR3nt: TGTGCCAGCTCACCCTCCCTGGATCCTGGGACCCAGTACTTC; CDR3aa: CASSPSLDPGTQYF
j_gene: TRBJ1-2; abundance: few; v_gene: TRBV7-9; d_gene: .; len: 13; CDR3nt: TGTGCCACGCGGGACGCCCCTTCTTATGGCTACACCTTC; CDR3aa: CATRDAPSYGYTF
j_gene: TRBJ1-2; abundance: .; v_gene: TRBV4-2; d_gene: TRBD1; len: 18; CDR3nt: TGTGCCAGCAGCCAAGATACCCCCTGGGACAGTAATAACTATGGCTACACCTTC; CDR3aa: CASSQDTPWDSNNYGYTF
j_gene: TRBJ1-4; abundance: few; v_gene: TRBV18; d_gene: TRBD1; len: 15; CDR3nt: TGTGCCAGCTCACCCCCGGGACAGCAGAATGAAAAACTGTTTTTT; CDR3aa: CASSPPGQQNEKLFF
j_gene: TRBJ1-6; abundance: many; v_gene: TRBV28; d_gene: TRBD1; len: 15; CDR3nt: TGTGCCAGCAGTTTAGTCGGACAGGGTAATTCACCCCTCCACTTT; CDR3aa: CASSLVGQGNSPLHF
j_gene: TRBJ2-2; abundance: .; v_gene: TRBV3-1; d_gene: .; len: 16; CDR3nt: TGTGCCAGCAGCCGGGGAATGCCACACTCGGCCGGGGAGCTGTTTTTT; CDR3aa: CASSRGMPHSAGELFF
j_gene: TRBJ2-5; abundance: .; v_gene: TRBV7-9; d_gene: TRBD1; len: 15; CDR3nt: TGTGCCAGCAGCTTAGCGACAGGGGCCGTAGAGACCCAGTACTTC; CDR3aa: CASSLATGAVETQYF
j_gene: TRBJ1-4; abundance: few; v_gene: TRBV7-2; d_gene: TRBD1; len: 15; CDR3nt: TGTGCCAGCAGCCCGGGGGGACAGGGGGATGAAAAACTGTTTTTT; CDR3aa: CASSPGGQGDEKLFF
j_gene: TRBJ1-2; abundance: few; v_gene: TRBV20-1; d_gene: .; len: 15; CDR3nt: TGCAGTGCTAGTGGTGGAGAAGAGACTAACTATGGCTACACCTTC; CDR3aa: CSASGGEETNYGYTF
j_gene: TRBJ1-2; abundance: .; v_gene: TRBV12-3/TRBV12-4; d_gene: .; len: 12; CDR3nt: TGTGCCAGCGGAGAGGATGGCTATGGCTACACCTTC; CDR3aa: CASGEDGYGYTF
j_gene: TRBJ2-3; abundance: few; v_gene: TRBV9; d_gene: TRBD1; len: 13; CDR3nt: TGTGCCAGCAGCGCGCTTCGCCGACCGGGACAGGATTTT; CDR3aa: CASSALRRPGQDF
j_gene: TRBJ2-2; abundance: .; v_gene: TRBV15; d_gene: .; len: 16; CDR3nt: TGTGCCACCAGCAGAGAGGGACCAGGGAACACCGGGGAGCTGTTTTTT; CDR3aa: CATSREGPGNTGELFF
j_gene: TRBJ1-6; abundance: few; v_gene: TRBV27; d_gene: .; len: 15; CDR3nt: TGTGCCAGCAGTTTAGGGGGCAGGGGAGGATCAACCCTCCACTTT; CDR3aa: CASSLGGRGGSTLHF
j_gene: TRBJ2-3; abundance: many; v_gene: TRBV2; d_gene: .; len: 14; CDR3nt: TGTGCCAGCAGGGAGCTAGGGAGCACAGATACGCAGTATTTT; CDR3aa: CASRELGSTDTQYF
j_gene: TRBJ2-4; abundance: few; v_gene: TRBV12-3/TRBV12-4; d_gene: .; len: 16; CDR3nt: TGTGCCAGCAGTTCCGGGACCCGGTCCGCCAAAAACATTCAGTACTTC; CDR3aa: CASSSGTRSAKNIQYF
j_gene: TRBJ1-6; abundance: .; v_gene: TRBV7-2; d_gene: .; len: 14; CDR3nt: TGTGCCAGCAGCTTTAACGGGGGTTATTCACCCCTCCACTTT; CDR3aa: CASSFNGGYSPLHF
j_gene: TRBJ2-5; abundance: few; v_gene: TRBV5-1; d_gene: TRBD1; len: 17; CDR3nt: TGCGCCAGCAGCTCGGCACCGGGACAGGGGAGAGGAGAGACCCAGTACTTC; CDR3aa: CASSSAPGQGRGETQYF
j_gene: TRBJ1-1; abundance: .; v_gene: TRBV29-1; d_gene: TRBD1; len: 13; CDR3nt: TGCAGCGTTGAACGGGACAGGAACACTGAAGCTTTCTTT; CDR3aa: CSVERDRNTEAFF
j_gene: TRBJ1-1; abundance: .; v_gene: TRBV5-1; d_gene: .; len: 13; CDR3nt: TGCGCCAGCAGCCCCGAGCGTGGACAGGAAGCTTTCTTT; CDR3aa: CASSPERGQEAFF
j_gene: TRBJ2-7; abundance: many; v_gene: TRBV4-3; d_gene: .; len: 15; CDR3nt: TGCGCCAGCAGCCAAGGGTCCCAGGGACTGGGGGAGCAGTACTTC; CDR3aa: CASSQGSQGLGEQYF
j_gene: TRBJ1-1; abundance: few; v_gene: TRBV27; d_gene: .; len: 12; CDR3nt: TGTGCCACCCGTGGGGGGCAGGGTGAAGCTTTCTTT; CDR3aa: CATRGGQGEAFF
j_gene: TRBJ2-7; abundance: .; v_gene: TRBV7-6; d_gene: .; len: 17; CDR3nt: TGTGCCAGCAGCTTTGGCTCGAGGGGAACAGTCTCCTACGAGCAGTACTTC; CDR3aa: CASSFGSRGTVSYEQYF
j_gene: TRBJ2-3; abundance: .; v_gene: TRBV7-2; d_gene: .; len: 15; CDR3nt: TGTGCCAGCAGCTTAGAACCTCCAGGCACAGATACGCAGTATTTT; CDR3aa: CASSLEPPGTDTQYF
j_gene: TRBJ1-1; abundance: few; v_gene: TRBV18; d_gene: .; len: 15; CDR3nt: TGTGCCAGCTCACCGAACTGGGGGGCGCAAACTGAAGCTTTCTTT; CDR3aa: CASSPNWGAQTEAFF
j_gene: TRBJ2-7; abundance: .; v_gene: TRBV5-1; d_gene: .; len: 14; CDR3nt: TGCGCCAGCAGCTCGGGGTCCACCTCCAGGGAGCAGTACTTC; CDR3aa: CASSSGSTSREQYF
j_gene: TRBJ2-5; abundance: many; v_gene: TRBV6-5; d_gene: TRBD2; len: 16; CDR3nt: TGTGCCAGCGCCGGCTCTAGCGGGGCCTCCCAAGAGACCCAGTACTTC; CDR3aa: CASAGSSGASQETQYF
j_gene: TRBJ2-5; abundance: few; v_gene: TRBV10-3; d_gene: TRBD2; len: 16; CDR3nt: TGTGCCATCAGTGAGTCGACGGGGGGGGCCCCAGAGACCCAGTACTTC; CDR3aa: CAISESTGGAPETQYF
j_gene: TRBJ2-3; abundance: few; v_gene: TRBV12-3/TRBV12-4; d_gene: TRBD2; len: 18; CDR3nt: TGTGCCAGCAGTTTTAGGGCTAGCGGGGGGGCAAGCACAGATACGCAGTATTTT; CDR3aa: CASSFRASGGASTDTQYF
j_gene: TRBJ2-4; abundance: many; v_gene: TRBV7-2; d_gene: .; len: 13; CDR3nt: TGTGCCAGCAGCCCCCGCGGGGAAGGCATTCAGTACTTC; CDR3aa: CASSPRGEGIQYF
j_gene: TRBJ2-3; abundance: many; v_gene: TRBV20-1; d_gene: .; len: 13; CDR3nt: TGCAGTGCGGGGGCCCATAGCACAGATACGCAGTATTTT; CDR3aa: CSAGAHSTDTQYF
j_gene: TRBJ1-4; abundance: few; v_gene: TRBV4-2; d_gene: .; len: 16; CDR3nt: TGTGCCAGCAGCCAAGATTTAGGAGGGTTGGGGGAAAAACTGTTTTTT; CDR3aa: CASSQDLGGLGEKLFF
j_gene: TRBJ2-7; abundance: few; v_gene: TRBV29-1; d_gene: .; len: 11; CDR3nt: TGCAGCGTTGAAGAGGCCGGGCAGGCCTACTTC; CDR3aa: CSVEEAGQAYF
j_gene: TRBJ2-7; abundance: few; v_gene: TRBV6-2/TRBV6-3; d_gene: TRBD1; len: 14; CDR3nt: TGTGCCAGCAGAACGGGACAGGGGTTATACGAGCAGTACTTC; CDR3aa: CASRTGQGLYEQYF